This section outlines one T cell receptor beta chain sequence together with its context. Its cognate antigen is unknown. The data originate from a study of T cell responses to AZD1222 COVID-19 vaccine. General observations from the study: Two doses of AZD1222 preceded a rise in Spike-specific TCR breadth and depth. Reportedly, close to half of spike-specific TCRs are directed against unmutated variant regions. Just five or six AZD1222 recipients tested seropositive at baseline.

The data were produced by immunoSEQ multiplex PCR, yet TCRdb's version contains in-frame clones alone and is incomplete. The sample lists around 120,000 clones, approximately 91% occurring once. CDR3 length: 15 residues. The junction had 4 bases not matched to a gene; V was cut back by 3 bases and J by 0 bases. Germline assignment: CDR1 KGHSH and CDR2 LQKENI. Source: peripheral blood, taken on day 0 of AZD1222 vaccination. This chain links TRBV18 with TRBJ1-1; TRBD1 aligns across 7 bases. The receptor's source is an adult in good health. The CDR3 nucleotides read TGTGCCAGCTCACCCGACAGGGCTGTGAACACTGAAGCTTTCTTT. Translation gives CASSPDRAVNTEAFF.